Each of the 3 T cell receptor beta chains below was sequenced from the same sample in a study of T cell clusters in autoimmune cytopenias. Each sample's input was 200 to 300 ng genomic DNA, some 34,000 genome equivalents. Multiplex touch-down PCR amplified TRB using TRB-A and TRB-B pools in one tube. TCRdb re-called the multiplex PCR reads, yielding one record per CDR3 amino acid sequence without DNA. The sample has 4,600 or so distinct CDR3 sequences. These same records also appear under a second study, on T cell repertoires in aging, cancer and after chemotherapy.

Sequencing used peripheral blood. The source of these receptors is a human donor in good health.

J is TRBJ1-1 and V is TRBV12-3 or TRBV12-4; checking the TCRdb D call of TRBD1 is not possible without DNA. The CDR3 runs 15 residues. The CDR3 spells CASSLSDRVNTEAFF.

V is TRBV12-3 or TRBV12-4 and J is TRBJ1-6. This CDR3 contains 16 residues. This CDR3 reads CASTPHEGRNNSPLHF.

This chain joins TRBV11-2 and TRBJ2-7; TCRdb's assignment of TRBD1 cannot be checked, as there is no DNA. Germline CDR1 SGHAT, CDR2 FQNNGV. The CDR3 is made up of 13 amino acids. This CDR3 is CASSRTSAYEQYF.